This TCR beta chain was documented in a study of blood T cell repertoires in COVID-19. Study-level background: COVID-19 samples, acute and convalescent, were from the United States, Italy and Spain. From T cells, B-cell-depleted T cells, or PBMCs came the material, which was cDNA or gDNA.

Original methodology: Nucleated cell number was recorded as an estimate derived from reference gene primer amplification. The table came from immunoSEQ multiplex PCR; TCRdb's copy has only in-frame clones and leaves some out. The V and J calls and clone size were taken over from that table, and D and trimming were inferred from the DNA. The sample carries 170,000 or so clones, about 90% recorded once. Per germline, CDR1 KGHDR and CDR2 SFDVKD. V was trimmed by 5 bases and J by 4 bases, leaving 10 bases between them. This CDR3 is 13 amino acids long. The rearrangement uses TRBV24-1 and TRBJ1-1, with no clear D. The sequenced sample was PBMCs or T cells enriched from blood (not recorded which). The clonotype was recovered from a woman in her forties or fifties who had recovered from COVID-19. The CDR3, as DNA: TGTGCCACCAGTGCCCGGGCGGGCACTGAAGCTTTCTTT. Protein product: CATSARAGTEAFF.